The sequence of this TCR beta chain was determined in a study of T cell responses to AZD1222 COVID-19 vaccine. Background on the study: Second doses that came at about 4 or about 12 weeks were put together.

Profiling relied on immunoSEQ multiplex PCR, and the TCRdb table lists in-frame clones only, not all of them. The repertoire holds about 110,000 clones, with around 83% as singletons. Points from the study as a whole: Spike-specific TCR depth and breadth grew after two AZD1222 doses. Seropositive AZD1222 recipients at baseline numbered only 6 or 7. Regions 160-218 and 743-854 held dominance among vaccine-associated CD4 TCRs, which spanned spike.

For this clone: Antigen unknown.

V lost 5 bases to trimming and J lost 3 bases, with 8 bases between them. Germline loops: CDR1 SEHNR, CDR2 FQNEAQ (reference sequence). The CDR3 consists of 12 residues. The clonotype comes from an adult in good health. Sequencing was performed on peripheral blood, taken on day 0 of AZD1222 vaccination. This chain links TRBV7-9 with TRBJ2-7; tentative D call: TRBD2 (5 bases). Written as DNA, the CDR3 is TGTGCCAGCAGCACTAGAAACTACGAGCAGTACTTC. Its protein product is CASSTRNYEQYF. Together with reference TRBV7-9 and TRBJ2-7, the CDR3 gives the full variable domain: DTGVSQNPRHKITKRGQNVTFRCDPISEHNRLYWYRQTLGQGPEFLTYFQNEAQLEKSRLLSDRFSAERPKGSFSTLEIQRTEQGDSAMYLCASSTRNYEQYFGPGTRLTVT.